The entry below describes one T cell receptor (beta chain). Its antigen is still unknown. No base quality values were provided; no much bigger clone lies one nucleotide off. The germline V gene encodes CDR1 LNHNV and CDR2 YYDKDF (reference sequence). From V the trimming removes 1 base and from J it removes 5 bases, while the gene matches leave 12 bases of the junction unaccounted for. The CDR3, cysteine through phenylalanine, is 17 amino acids long. Only the CDR3 region is kept as DNA, spanning 51 bases read in frame from base 1. The data derive from a study of CD8+CD57+ T cells in acquired aplastic anemia (dated by TCRdb to the late 2010s). About the investigation overall: On average, sorted CD4+ and CD8+ cells yielded about 3 ug of extracted DNA, with a range of about 0.17 to 27.4 ug. Healthy donor samples averaged approximately 10 million reads for CD4+ and fewer than 12 million for CD8+ cells. What the research found in general, with its limitations: Roughly 30 CD8+ CDR3 sequences were found to be shared between patients and controls, but these sequences appeared to be highly expressed in patients and within the immunodominant clones of the patients. No significant difference in CD8+ Simpson's diversity was found between patients and healthy controls (P=0.060).

In this study, sorted CD4+ and CD8+ T cells from the blood of healthy subjects and of severe aplastic anemia patients had their TCR repertoires deep-sequenced. Ficoll-Paque density gradient centrifugation was used to isolate peripheral blood mononuclear cells. Before DNA extraction, CD4+ and CD8+ T cells were sorted by FACS or by magnetic beads. Profiling of TCR beta VDJ combinations and CDR3 sequences used genomic DNA as the template. TCR repertoire sequencing was run on an Illumina HiSeq 2000. Processing in the source paper ran as follows. Repertoires were assessed using TRBV/TRBJ rearrangement plots, CDR3 size and DJ length profiles, and Simpson's diversity index. Whichever DNA sequence was most abundant in the deep sequencing data was defined as the immunodominant clone. CDR3 amino acid sequences were screened for sharing across subjects and compared with published repertoires and the VDJdb database. In-frame beta chains were kept once TCRdb had trimmed the public reads at Q25 with fastp and called clones with MiXCR. Duplicate CDR3 protein sequences are folded into a single record with the most common DNA and genes. The V and J calls, along with clone size, are taken from TCRdb and not from the paper's own processing. This sample is represented by approximately 81,000 distinct CDR3 sequences; under 50% of them were singletons. Of the sample, 65% to 70% is held by the ten largest clones.

This clonotype was obtained from a human donor in good health, serving as a control. The specimen was sorted CD4+, CD8+, or CD8+CD57+ T cells (not recorded which) from PBMCs. Recombination linked TRBV15 to TRBJ2-5; TRBD1 aligns with 8 central bases. The CDR3 is CATSRGWSRGRVETQYF. The DNA is as follows: TGTGCCACCAGCAGAGGATGGAGCAGGGGGCGTGTGGAGACCCAGTACTTC. This CDR3, with the reference TRBV15 and TRBJ2-5 proteins standing in past its ends, gives the full variable domain DAMVIQNPRYQVTQFGKPVTLSCSQTLNHNVMYWYQQKSSQAPKLLFHYYDKDFNNEADTPDNFQSRRPNTSFCFLDIRSPGLGDTAMYLCATSRGWSRGRVETQYFGPGTRLLVL.